This TCR beta chain was captured in a study of cytotoxic CD8 clonotypes in ibrutinib-treated CLL. Here immunoSEQ multiplex PCR was the method, and the copy in TCRdb shows in-frame clones only, minus some. Altogether tens of thousands of clones are present, 45% to 50% being singletons, with the ten largest covering over 15%. The material was PBMCs, obtained before ibrutinib treatment. This clonotype was sampled from a human donor with chronic lymphocytic leukemia.

The CDR3 region is CASVAGGIITEAFF. The CDR3 coding sequence is TGTGCCAGCGTTGCAGGGGGTATCATAACTGAAGCTTTCTTT. The chain carries TRBV6-1 and TRBJ1-1; 7 nucleotides match TRBD1. The length of the CDR3 is 14 residues. V lost 8 bases and J lost 5; bases outside the gene matches: 11. Germline values: CDR1 MNHNS, CDR2 SASEGT.